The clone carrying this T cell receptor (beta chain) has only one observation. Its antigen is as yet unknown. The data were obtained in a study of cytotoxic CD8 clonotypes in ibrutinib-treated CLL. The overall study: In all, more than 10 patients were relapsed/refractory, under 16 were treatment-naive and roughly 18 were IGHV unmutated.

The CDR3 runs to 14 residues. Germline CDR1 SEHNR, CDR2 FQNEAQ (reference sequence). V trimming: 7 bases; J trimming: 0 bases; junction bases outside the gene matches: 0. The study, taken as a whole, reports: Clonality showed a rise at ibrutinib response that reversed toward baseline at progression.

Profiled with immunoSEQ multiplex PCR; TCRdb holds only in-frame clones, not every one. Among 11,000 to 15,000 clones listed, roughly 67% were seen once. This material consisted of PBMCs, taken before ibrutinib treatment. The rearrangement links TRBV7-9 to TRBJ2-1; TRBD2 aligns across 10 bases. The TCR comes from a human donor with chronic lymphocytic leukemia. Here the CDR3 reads CASIAGGSYNEQFF. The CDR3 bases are TGTGCCAGCATAGCGGGGGGCTCCTACAATGAGCAGTTCTTC.